The clone carrying this TCR beta chain was picked up many times. Its cognate antigen is unknown. The entry originates in a study of CD8 T cells in ankylosing spondylitis. Broader study findings: Roughly eight highly homologous variants made up a TCR beta motif that seemed to typify ankylosing spondylitis blood.

TCRdb reanalysed the 5' RACE reads using MiXCR and keeps one entry per CDR3 protein. The sample consists of 250,000 to 400,000 distinct CDR3 sequences, 11% of them appearing once. Germline V gene lookup returns CDR1 SGHRS and CDR2 YFSETQ. The V and J ends lost 4 bases and 6 bases respectively, with 16 bases between them. This CDR3 comprises 14 residues. The clonotype originates from a female donor with ankylosing spondylitis or in good health (not recorded which). Sequencing was done on a sample of blood, either unsorted or a sorted T cell fraction (not recorded which). V and J are TRBV5-1 and TRBJ1-2; D not certain. The CDR3: CASSGIDLVDGYTF. The CDR3, as DNA: TGCGCCAGCAGCGGGATCGATCTCGTGGATGGCTACACCTTC.